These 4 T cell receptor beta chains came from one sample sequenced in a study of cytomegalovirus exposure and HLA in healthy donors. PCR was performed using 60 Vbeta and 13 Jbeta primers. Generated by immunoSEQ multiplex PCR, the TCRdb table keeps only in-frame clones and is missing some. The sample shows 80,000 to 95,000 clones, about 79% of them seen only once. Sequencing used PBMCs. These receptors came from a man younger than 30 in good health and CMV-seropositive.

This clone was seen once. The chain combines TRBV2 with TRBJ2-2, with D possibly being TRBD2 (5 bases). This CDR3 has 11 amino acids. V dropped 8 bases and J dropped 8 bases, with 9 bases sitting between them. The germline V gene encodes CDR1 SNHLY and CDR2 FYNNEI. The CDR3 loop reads CASSSSGELFF. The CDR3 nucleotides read TGTGCCAGCTCTAGCTCGGGGGAGCTGTTTTTT.

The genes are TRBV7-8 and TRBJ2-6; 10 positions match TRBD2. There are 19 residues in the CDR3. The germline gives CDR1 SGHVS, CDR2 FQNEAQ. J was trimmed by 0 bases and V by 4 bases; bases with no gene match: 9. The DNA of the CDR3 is TGTGCCAGCAGCTCCACCCGACTAGCGGGCCGCTCTGGGGCCAACGTCCTGACTTTC. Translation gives CASSSTRLAGRSGANVLTF. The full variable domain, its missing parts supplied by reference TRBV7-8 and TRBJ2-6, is GAGVSQSPRYKVAKRGQDVALRCDPISGHVSLFWYQQALGQGPEFLTYFQNEAQLDKSGLPSDRFFAERPEGSVSTLKIQRTQQEDSAVYLCASSSTRLAGRSGANVLTFGAGSRLTVL.

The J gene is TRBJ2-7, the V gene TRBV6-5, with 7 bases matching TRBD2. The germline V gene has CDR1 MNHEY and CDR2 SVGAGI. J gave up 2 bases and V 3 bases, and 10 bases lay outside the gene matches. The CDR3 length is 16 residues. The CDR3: CASSYVSVGGTYEQYF. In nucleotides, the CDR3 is TGTGCCAGCAGTTATGTTTCTGTGGGGGGGACCTACGAGCAGTACTTC.

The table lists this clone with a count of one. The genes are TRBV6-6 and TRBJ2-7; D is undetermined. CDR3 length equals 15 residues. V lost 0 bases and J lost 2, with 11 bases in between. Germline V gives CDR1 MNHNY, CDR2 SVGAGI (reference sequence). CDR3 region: CASSYSMSTTYEQYF. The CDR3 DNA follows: TGTGCCAGCAGTTACTCGATGTCGACAACCTACGAGCAGTACTTC.